This paragraph covers one T cell receptor beta chain sequence. What this receptor recognizes is not known. The record has no base qualities; no much larger clone is one base away. The sample is drawn from a study of blood T cell repertoires in COVID-19 (TCRdb year 2020). Turning to the overall study: Samples from collaborators originated in the United States, Italy and Spain and spanned both the acute and convalescent phases of COVID-19. The sample metadata nearly always contained a de-identified subject ID, COVID-19 status, age in years and sex. Subjects who had been exposed to COVID-19, were actively infected with it, or had recovered from it provided the deeply sampled blood TCRbeta repertoires that made up the dataset. A freely available public database, intended as a resource for researchers studying the immune response to SARS-CoV-2, is where the repertoires were released. Where HLA class I and class II types were available, the types were taken from metadata supplied by the sample provider, not from assay-based typing. The samples were drawn from the first 160 participants of the ongoing ImmuneRACE study and from 950 to 1,500 subjects provided by 6 global collaborators. The prospective study material was composed of cDNA or gDNA derived from T cells, B-cell-depleted T cells, or PBMCs.

The CDR3 starts with the cysteine, ends with the phenylalanine, and has 19 residues. Kept here is only the CDR3 DNA, which spans 57 bases and is read in frame from base 1. V has 5 bases trimmed and J has 2 bases trimmed; junction bases matching no gene number 15. CDR1 and CDR2 are drawn from the germline V gene (reference sequence): SEHNR, FQNEAQ. Each collaborating institution followed its own protocols to collect whole blood in K2EDTA tubes. Collaborator samples were shipped for TCRbeta analysis as frozen whole blood, isolated PBMCs, or DNA extracted from either sample type. General findings and caveats noted by the study authors: How much clinical and demographic metadata was included differed by source and by participant, and the metadata was provided uncurated.

TCRbeta CDR3 regions were amplified from genomic DNA using the immunoSEQ Assay, a bias-controlled multiplex PCR. In the original analysis: The number of nucleated cells in each sample was estimated by amplification of reference gene primers within the assay. To quantify the absolute abundance of each unique TCRbeta CDR3 rearrangement, sequence reads were collapsed and filtered. For each sample, productive Simpson clonality was calculated as the square root of Simpson's diversity index across productive rearrangements. This immuneACCESS table, as held by TCRdb, lists in-frame sequences with V and J called but not all clones. Of the missing ones, under half trace to an unresolved V gene in checked studies; the others have no known cause. From that table come the V and J calls and clone size; the DNA was used to work out D and trimming. In this sample the table shows about 140,000 clones, roughly four fifths of which occur a single time. In total, the top ten clones hold 6% to 7.5% of the sample.

Sequencing input: peripheral blood. The rearranged segments are TRBV7-9 and TRBJ1-1; 12 central nucleotides agree with TRBD1. The sequence was obtained from a human donor in a cohort sampled during active COVID-19. The CDR3 reads CASSPWTGTGGAGNTEAFF. The sequence in DNA is TGTGCCAGCAGCCCGTGGACCGGGACAGGGGGCGCCGGAAACACTGAAGCTTTCTTT.